This T cell receptor beta chain was identified during a study of shared clonotypes between healthy human individuals. Overall study results and limits: It was observed that approximately 5% of naive CD4 clonotypes were shared across a few donors. Among donors, clonotype sharing was expected to be affected by sequencing depth. Non-shared clonotypes displayed generation probabilities falling below those of clonotypes present in all four donors.

Everyone who donated was a Caucasian adult who lived in Nashville, Tennessee. Germline V gives CDR1 SGHKS, CDR2 YYEKEE (reference sequence). The CDR3 is 12 amino acids. The V and J ends lost 0 bases and 6 bases respectively, with 7 bases between them. The protocol was immunoSEQ multiplex PCR, while the TCRdb copy is restricted to in-frame clones and leaves out a portion. This sample has 330,000 or so clones; roughly 70% occur once, and the top ten carry about 10%. About this clone: Its antigen is undetermined.

This sequence joins TRBV5-5 and TRBJ2-7; D is tentatively TRBD1 or TRBD2 (5 bases each). Sequenced material: memory CD4+ T cells sorted from blood. Subset of the sample: CD45RA-negative fraction. The TCR was taken from a man under 40 in good health. In DNA, the CDR3 is TGTGCCAGCAGCTTGGCGGGGCGCGAGCAGTACTTC. It yields the protein CASSLAGREQYF.